Below are 3 T cell receptor beta chains sequenced from a single sample in a study of blood T cell repertoires in COVID-19 (TCRdb year 2020). The library relied on the immunoSEQ multiplex PCR assay. The table comes from immuneACCESS by way of TCRdb, which keeps in-frame sequences with V and J called. Part of the clones is missing from these tables; in studies checked, under half for an unresolved V gene and the rest for unknown reasons. The sample profile shows fewer than 250,000 clones; about 87% of them were found once. Together, the top ten hold approximately 2.8% of the sample. Sequencing input: PBMCs or T cells enriched from blood (not recorded which). The source of these receptors is a woman between 25 and 40 years old with acute COVID-19.

The chain is built from TRBV12-2 and TRBJ1-5. TRBV12-2 is labeled a pseudogene. The CDR3 has 17 amino acids. The CDR3, as DNA: TGTGCAAGTCGCTTCACCAAGGTCGCGAGGGTTTGGCAGCCCCAGCATTTT. Translating it yields CASRFTKVARVWQPQHF.

The V and J genes are TRBV5-1 and TRBJ2-1; TRBD1 aligns across 7 bases. V dropped 1 base and J dropped 7; count of bases not matched to a gene: 2. CDR3 length: 13 amino acids. Germline V gene data show CDR1 as SGHRS and CDR2 as YFSETQ. CDR3 nucleotide sequence: TGCGCCAGCAGCTTGACAGGGGATAATGAGCAGTTCTTC. Its translation is CASSLTGDNEQFF.

This clone was detected only once. The chain uses TRBV6-2 or TRBV6-3 and TRBJ2-3; D is possibly TRBD1 (6 bases). The germline V gene encodes CDR1 MNHEY and CDR2 SVGEGT. Trimming took 5 bases from V and 2 from J, leaving 23 bases between them. There are 18 residues in the CDR3. CDR3 nucleotide sequence: TGTGCCAGCAGTCCGATGTTTACAGGGAACGCGAACACAGATACGCAGTATTTT. It encodes CASSPMFTGNANTDTQYF.